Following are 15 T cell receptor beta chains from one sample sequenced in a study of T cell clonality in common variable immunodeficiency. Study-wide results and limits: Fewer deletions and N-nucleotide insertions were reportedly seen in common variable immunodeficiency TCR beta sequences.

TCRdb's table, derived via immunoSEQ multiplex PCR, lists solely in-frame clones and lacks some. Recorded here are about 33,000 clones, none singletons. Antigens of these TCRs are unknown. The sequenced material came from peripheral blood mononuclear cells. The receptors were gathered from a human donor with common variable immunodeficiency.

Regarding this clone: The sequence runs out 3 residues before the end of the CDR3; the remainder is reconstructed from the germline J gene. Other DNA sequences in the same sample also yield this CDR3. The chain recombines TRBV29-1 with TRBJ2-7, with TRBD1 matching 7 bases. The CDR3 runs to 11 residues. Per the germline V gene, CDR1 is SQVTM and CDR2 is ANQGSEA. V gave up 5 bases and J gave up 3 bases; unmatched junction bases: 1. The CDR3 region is CSVRDSYEQYF. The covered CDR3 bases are TGCAGCGTTCGGGACAGCTACGAG.

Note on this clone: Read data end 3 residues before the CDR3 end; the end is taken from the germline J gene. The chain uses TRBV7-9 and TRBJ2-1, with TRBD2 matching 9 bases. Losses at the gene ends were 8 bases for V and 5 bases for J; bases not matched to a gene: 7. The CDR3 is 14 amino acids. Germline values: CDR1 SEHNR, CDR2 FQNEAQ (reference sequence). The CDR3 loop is CASLRLAENNEQFF. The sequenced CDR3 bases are TGTGCCAGCTTAAGACTAGCGGAAAACAATGAG.

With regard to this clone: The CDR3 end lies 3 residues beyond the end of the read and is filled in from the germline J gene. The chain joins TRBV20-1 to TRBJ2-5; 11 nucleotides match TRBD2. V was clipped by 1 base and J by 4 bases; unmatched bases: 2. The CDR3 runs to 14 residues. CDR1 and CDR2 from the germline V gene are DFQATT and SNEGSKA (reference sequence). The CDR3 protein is CSARGTSGRETQYF. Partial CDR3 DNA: TGCAGTGCTAGAGGTACTAGCGGGAGAGAGACC.

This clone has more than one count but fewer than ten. CDR3: CASRQGVGYGYTF. CDR3 bases read: TGTGCCAGTCGGCAGGGTGTCGGCTATGGC. J is TRBJ1-2 and V is TRBV19, with D maybe TRBD1 (5 bases). The CDR3 is cut off 3 residues early in the read; its end comes from the germline J gene. Trimming removed 8 bases from V and 4 bases from J, with 14 bases in between. Germline values: CDR1 LNHDA, CDR2 SQIVND (reference sequence). This CDR3 region has 13 residues.

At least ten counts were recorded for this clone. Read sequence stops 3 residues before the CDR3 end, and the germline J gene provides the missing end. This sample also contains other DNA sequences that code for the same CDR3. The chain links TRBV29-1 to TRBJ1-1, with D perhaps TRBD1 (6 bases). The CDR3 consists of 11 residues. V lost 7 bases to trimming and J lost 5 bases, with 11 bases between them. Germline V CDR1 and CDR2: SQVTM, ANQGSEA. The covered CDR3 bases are TGCAGCGGGGGGAGGGGGACTGAA. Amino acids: CSGGRGTE. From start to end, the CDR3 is CSGGRGTEAFF.

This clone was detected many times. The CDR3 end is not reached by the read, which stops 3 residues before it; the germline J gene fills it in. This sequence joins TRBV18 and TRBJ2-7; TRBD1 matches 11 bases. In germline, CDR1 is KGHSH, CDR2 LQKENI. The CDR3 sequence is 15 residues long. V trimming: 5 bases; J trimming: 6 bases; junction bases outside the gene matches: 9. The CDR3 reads CASSITGTGGIEQYF. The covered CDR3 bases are TGTGCCAGCTCAATTACCGGGACAGGGGGAATCGAG.

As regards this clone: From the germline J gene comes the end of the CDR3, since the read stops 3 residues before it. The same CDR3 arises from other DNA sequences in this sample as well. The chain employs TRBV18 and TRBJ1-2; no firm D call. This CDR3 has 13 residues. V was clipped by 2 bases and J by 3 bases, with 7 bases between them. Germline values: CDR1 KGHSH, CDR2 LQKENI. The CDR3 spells CASSPREDYGYTF. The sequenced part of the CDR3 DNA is TGTGCCAGCTCACCAAGAGAGGACTATGGC.

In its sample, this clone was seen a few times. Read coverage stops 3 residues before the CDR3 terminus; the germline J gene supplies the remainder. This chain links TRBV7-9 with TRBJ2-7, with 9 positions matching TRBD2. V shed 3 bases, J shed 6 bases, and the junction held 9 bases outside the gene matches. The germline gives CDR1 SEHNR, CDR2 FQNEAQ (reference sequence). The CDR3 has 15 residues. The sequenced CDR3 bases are TGTGCCAGCAGCTTGAATGGACTAGCGACCCCCGAG. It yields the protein CASSLNGLATPE. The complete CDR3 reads CASSLNGLATPEQYF.

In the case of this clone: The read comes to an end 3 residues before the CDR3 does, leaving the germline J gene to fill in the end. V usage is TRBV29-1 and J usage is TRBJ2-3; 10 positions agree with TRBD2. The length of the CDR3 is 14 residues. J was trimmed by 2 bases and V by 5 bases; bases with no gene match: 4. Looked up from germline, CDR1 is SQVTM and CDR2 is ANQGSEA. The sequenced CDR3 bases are TGCAGCGTTCGACTAGCGGGTCTCACAGATACG. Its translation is CSVRLAGLTDT. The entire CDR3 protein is CSVRLAGLTDTQYF.

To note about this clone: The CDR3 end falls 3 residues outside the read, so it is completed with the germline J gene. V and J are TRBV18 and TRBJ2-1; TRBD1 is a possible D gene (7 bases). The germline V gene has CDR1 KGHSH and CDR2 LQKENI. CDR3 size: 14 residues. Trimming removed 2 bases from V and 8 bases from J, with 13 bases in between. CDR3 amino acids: CASSPTTGEDEQFF. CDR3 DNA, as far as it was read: TGTGCCAGCTCACCAACAACAGGGGAGGATGAG.

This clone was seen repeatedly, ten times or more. The CDR3 sequence: CASRYSRGKVYGYTF. Partial CDR3 DNA: TGTGCCAGCAGGTACAGCCGGGGGAAGGTCTATGGC. The J gene is TRBJ1-2, the V gene TRBV27; TRBD1 is a possible D gene (5 bases). The read ends 3 residues early relative to the CDR3; the germline J gene fills the gap. The germline gives CDR1 MNHEY, CDR2 SMNVEV (reference sequence). With 6 bases removed from V and 4 bases from J, the gap between germline ends came to 18 bases. The CDR3 loop spans 15 amino acids.

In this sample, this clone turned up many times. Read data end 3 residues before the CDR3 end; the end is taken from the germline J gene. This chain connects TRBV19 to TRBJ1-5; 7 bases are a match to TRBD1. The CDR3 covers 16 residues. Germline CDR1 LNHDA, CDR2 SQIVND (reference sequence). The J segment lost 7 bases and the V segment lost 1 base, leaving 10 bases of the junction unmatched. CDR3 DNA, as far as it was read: TGTGCCAGTAGTATAGTTTCGCCAGGGGGGCGGCAGCCC. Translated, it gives CASSIVSPGGRQP. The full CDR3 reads CASSIVSPGGRQPQHF.

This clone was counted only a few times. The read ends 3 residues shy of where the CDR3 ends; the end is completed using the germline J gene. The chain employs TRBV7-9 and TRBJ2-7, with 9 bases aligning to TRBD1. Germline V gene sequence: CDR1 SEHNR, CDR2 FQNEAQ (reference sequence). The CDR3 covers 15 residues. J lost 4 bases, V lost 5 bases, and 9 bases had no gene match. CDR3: CASSQAGTGIYEQYF. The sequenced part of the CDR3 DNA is TGTGCCAGCAGCCAAGCCGGGACAGGGATTTACGAG.

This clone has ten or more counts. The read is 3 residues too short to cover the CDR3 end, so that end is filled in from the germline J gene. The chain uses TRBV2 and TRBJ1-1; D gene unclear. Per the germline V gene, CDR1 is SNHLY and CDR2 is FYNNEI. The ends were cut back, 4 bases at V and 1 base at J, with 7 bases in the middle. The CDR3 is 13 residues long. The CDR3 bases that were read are TGTGCCAGCAGTGGTAACAAGAACACTGAA. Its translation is CASSGNKNTE. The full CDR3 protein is CASSGNKNTEAFF.

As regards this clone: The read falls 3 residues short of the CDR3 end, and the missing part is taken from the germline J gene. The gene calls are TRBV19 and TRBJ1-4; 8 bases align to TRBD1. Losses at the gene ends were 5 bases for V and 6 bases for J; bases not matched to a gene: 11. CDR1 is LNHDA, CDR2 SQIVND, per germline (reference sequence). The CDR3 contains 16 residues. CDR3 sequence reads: CASSSPSPGGYEKLFF. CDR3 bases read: TGTGCCAGTAGTTCCCCCAGCCCAGGGGGCTATGAAAAA.